These 5 T cell receptor beta chains were sequenced from one sample in a study of blood T cell repertoires in COVID-19. The table came from immunoSEQ multiplex PCR; TCRdb's copy has only in-frame clones and leaves some out. This table holds about 15,000 clones, approximately 84% found once. The source material was peripheral blood. The receptors were gathered from a human donor in a cohort sampled during active COVID-19.

J is TRBJ2-1 and V is TRBV2; TRBD2 matches 9 bases. The ends lost 6 bases at V and 10 bases at J; junction bases unmatched: 4. The CDR3 is 12 residues long. Germline V gene sequence: CDR1 SNHLY, CDR2 FYNNEI. In DNA form, the CDR3 reads TGTGCCAGCAGCGCGGGGGGGCGCGAGCAGTTCTTC. It specifies CASSAGGREQFF. Using reference TRBV2 and TRBJ2-1 for the parts outside the CDR3, the full variable domain is EPEVTQTPSHQVTQMGQEVILRCVPISNHLYFYWYRQILGQKVEFLVSFYNNEISEKSEIFDDQFSVERPDGSNFTLKIRSTKLEDSAMYFCASSAGGREQFFGPGTRLTVL.

The chain links TRBV4-3 to TRBJ2-5; 8 bases are shared with TRBD1. V lost 0 bases and J lost 4; bases outside the gene matches: 4. This CDR3 spans 15 amino acids. Germline V gives CDR1 LGHNA, CDR2 YSLEER. The CDR3 DNA reads as TGCGCCAGCAGCCAAGATGTAACAGGGGGAGAGACCCAGTACTTC. As protein: CASSQDVTGGETQYF.

About this clone itself: Compared with germline, one end of the junction differs, possibly owing to a read error. The chain uses TRBV7-7 and TRBJ2-6; D remains ambiguous. CDR3 length equals 15 residues. Germline V gives CDR1 SSHAT, CDR2 FNYEAQ (reference sequence). CDR3: CASSSLDSGANVLTF. The CDR3 DNA is TGTGCTAGCAGCTCTTTAGACTCTGGGGCCAACGTCCTGACTTTC.

The CDR3, as DNA: TGTGCCAGCAGCCCCGGGGGGCCTCAGAACACTGAAGCTTTCTTT. Amino acid sequence: CASSPGGPQNTEAFF. The genes are TRBV7-3 and TRBJ1-1; perhaps TRBD1 as D (6 bases). The CDR3 totals 15 residues. Trimming stripped 5 bases from V and 1 base from J, with 14 bases between. The germline V gene has CDR1 SGHTA and CDR2 FQGTGA. The full variable domain, completed using reference TRBV7-3 and TRBJ1-1, is GAGVSQTPSNKVTEKGKYVELRCDPISGHTALYWYRQSLGQGPEFLIYFQGTGAADDSGLPNDRFFAVRPEGSVSTLKIQRTERGDSAVYLCASSPGGPQNTEAFFGQGTRLTVV.

V gene TRBV19 combines with J gene TRBJ2-7; D possibly corresponds to TRBD2 (6 bases). V lost 5 bases to trimming and J lost 6 bases, with 17 bases between them. The CDR3 sequence is 14 residues long. Germline V lookup: CDR1 LNHDA, CDR2 SQIVND (reference sequence). CDR3 region: CASSLTGGVAEQYF. The DNA for the CDR3 is TGTGCCAGTAGTTTAACTGGCGGGGTAGCCGAGCAGTACTTC.